The 27 T cell receptor beta chains below were found in one sample sequenced in a study of blood T cells in healthy people across ages. For the second PCR, which ran for 7 to 11 cycles, a sample-barcoded 5' primer and a J-beta primer mix were used. TCRdb independently ran MiXCR on the 5' RACE reads; one entry per CDR3 protein. The top ten clones hold 3% of a sample with approximately 780,000 distinct CDR3 sequences, about a quarter of them seen once. This same sample was also taken into another study, of T cells of mothers and their children.

The sequencing sample was made of blood. Receptors originate from a boy aged 5-17 years in good health.

The V call is TRBV3-1, the J call TRBJ2-5, with 10 bases that match TRBD2. V shed 5 bases and J 3 bases; nucleotides not matched to a gene: 9. In germline, CDR1 is LGHDT, CDR2 YNNKEL (reference sequence). The CDR3 spans 16 residues. In nucleotides, the CDR3 is TGTGCCAGCAGCTCCTTAGGACTAGCGGAAAAAGAGACCCAGTACTTC. Residues: CASSSLGLAEKETQYF.

The chain couples TRBV28 to TRBJ2-1, with D perhaps being TRBD1 or TRBD2 (6 bases each). The closer fit of TRBJ2-7 to the DNA end suggests the J call may be wrong. Germline V gene sequence: CDR1 MDHEN, CDR2 SYDVKM. This CDR3 contains 15 residues. CDR3 nucleotides: TGTGCCAGCAGTTTAGGAGGGGACACTGCTTACGAGCAGTACTTC. It is translated as CASSLGGDTAYEQYF.

The sample holds a few counts of this clonotype. The chain is built from TRBV20-1 and TRBJ1-4; TRBD1 matches at 9 bases. J was trimmed by 8 bases and V by 4 bases; bases with no gene match: 8. Germline CDR1 is DFQATT and CDR2 is SNEGSKA (reference sequence). CDR3 length equals 14 residues. CDR3 coding DNA: TGCAGTGCTAAGACGGGGACAGGGAACGAAAAACTGTTTTTT. This encodes CSAKTGTGNEKLFF.

CDR3 sequence: CSVARTGQANYGYTF. The CDR3 nucleotides are TGCAGCGTTGCCCGGACAGGCCAAGCTAACTATGGCTACACCTTC. The chain couples TRBV29-1 to TRBJ1-2; 7 nucleotides agree with TRBD1. Trimming at V came to 4 bases and at J to 0 bases, leaving 8 bases not matched to a gene. This CDR3 comprises 15 residues. The V gene's germline CDR1 is SQVTM and CDR2 ANQGSEA.

This clonotype was recorded a few times. This chain links TRBV20-1 with TRBJ2-7; no firm D call. This CDR3 is built from 15 residues. Germline V gene lookup returns CDR1 DFQATT and CDR2 SNEGSKA (reference sequence). The ends were cut back, 6 bases at V and 0 bases at J, with 18 bases in the middle. CDR3 sequence: CSAGDFSRVSYEQYF. The CDR3 region has the DNA TGCAGTGCCGGAGACTTTAGCCGGGTCTCCTACGAGCAGTACTTC.

The chain links TRBV14 to TRBJ2-3; 7 nucleotides match TRBD1. The CDR3 is 14 amino acids. Trimming at V came to 1 base and at J to 9 bases, leaving 7 bases not matched to a gene. Germline loops: CDR1 SGHDN, CDR2 FVKESK. The CDR3 protein is CASSQVGGTATQYF. Here the CDR3 DNA reads TGTGCCAGCAGCCAAGTGGGTGGGACAGCCACGCAGTATTTT.

The rearrangement joins TRBV15 to TRBJ2-3; weak D call: TRBD2 (5 bases). This CDR3 contains 13 residues. The V gene lost 8 bases and the J gene lost 2 bases, with 11 bases spanning the gap. Germline V gives CDR1 LNHNV, CDR2 YYDKDF (reference sequence). The CDR3 protein is CATRLTTTDTQYF. In nucleotides, the CDR3 is TGTGCCACCCGTTTGACTACCACAGATACGCAGTATTTT.

The chain employs TRBV7-8 and TRBJ2-3; D might be TRBD2 (7 bases). V was trimmed by 4 bases and J by 5 bases, leaving 13 bases between them. Germline V CDR1 and CDR2: SGHVS, FQNEAQ. CDR3 size: 14 residues. The CDR3 DNA follows: TGTGCCAGCAGCTCGAAGGGGGGGGGAGATACGCAGTATTTT. It specifies CASSSKGGGDTQYF.

This chain uses TRBV5-1 with TRBJ2-7, with D possibly matching TRBD2 (6 bases). The J call is uncertain, as TRBJ2-1 better fits the DNA end. From germline, CDR1 is SGHRS and CDR2 YFSETQ. The CDR3 runs 14 residues. This chain's CDR3 is CASGKEGNYNEQFF. The CDR3 DNA sequence: TGCGCCAGCGGAAAGGAGGGGAACTACAATGAGCAGTTCTTC.

This clonotype was recorded at least ten times. The chain combines TRBV5-1 with TRBJ1-6; D not certain. In germline, CDR1 is SGHRS, CDR2 YFSETQ. There are 14 residues in the CDR3. Trimming removed 0 bases at V and 9 bases at J, with 10 bases between. The chain's CDR3 is CASSLETLGSPLHF. CDR3 nucleotides: TGCGCCAGCAGCTTGGAGACTCTGGGTTCACCCCTCCACTTT.

This clonotype was counted a few times. This rearrangement joins TRBV12-3 or TRBV12-4 to TRBJ2-7; D call uncertain. V dropped 8 bases and J dropped 5 bases, with 7 bases sitting between them. The CDR3 length is 10 residues. CDR3 nucleotide sequence: TGTGCCAGCTCGCTCCACGAGCAGTACTTC. This translates into CASSLHEQYF.

The chain recombines TRBV20-1 with TRBJ2-1, with 10 bases matching TRBD2. Germline values: CDR1 DFQATT, CDR2 SNEGSKA (reference sequence). The CDR3 runs to 18 residues. The J segment lost 0 bases and the V segment lost 5 bases, leaving 13 bases of the junction unmatched. The DNA of the CDR3 is TGCAGTGCTCTAGAGCGGGCTAGCGGGGGCTACTCCTACAATGAGCAGTTCTTC. Encoded protein: CSALERASGGYSYNEQFF.

The rearrangement joins TRBV3-1 to TRBJ2-7; no reliable D call. The germline V and J ends were trimmed by 4 bases and 5 bases, with 18 bases remaining between them. Per the germline V gene, CDR1 is LGHDT and CDR2 is YNNKEL (reference sequence). CDR3 length: 15 amino acids. Written as DNA, the CDR3 is TGTGCCAGCAGCCCCGTTTGGTCCTTTAGGGACGAGCAGTACTTC. Amino acids: CASSPVWSFRDEQYF.

The chain carries TRBV20-1 and TRBJ2-7; 7 bases fit TRBD2. The CDR3 is made up of 17 amino acids. CDR1 and CDR2 from the germline V gene are DFQATT and SNEGSKA (reference sequence). Trimming removed 5 bases from V and 3 bases from J; junction bases left unmatched: 19. CDR3 bases: TGCAGTGCTTCGGTACGTCGTCGGGGCAGGGAGGGCTACGAGCAGTACTTC. Translation: CSASVRRRGREGYEQYF.

Written as DNA, the CDR3 is TGCAGCGTTGGGGGGTCCCGGGACAACTTCTACGAGCAGTACTTC. It specifies CSVGGSRDNFYEQYF. The gene calls are TRBV29-1 and TRBJ2-7; D might be TRBD1 (6 bases). The CDR3 extends over 15 amino acids. Trimming took off 4 bases at V and 3 bases at J, with 19 bases between the two ends. CDR1 is SQVTM and CDR2 is ANQGSEA in the germline V gene.

This clonotype has just a few counts. CDR3 in DNA: TGCAGTGCTGGGACCTTGGAGGGCCACTACGAGCAGTACTTC. Amino acids: CSAGTLEGHYEQYF. The chain combines TRBV20-1 with TRBJ2-7, with D possibly being TRBD2 (6 bases). CDR3 length: 14 amino acids. Trimming removed 5 bases from V and 3 bases from J, with 17 bases in between. Looked up from germline, CDR1 is DFQATT and CDR2 is SNEGSKA (reference sequence).

In this sample, this clonotype turned up a few times. The chain recombines TRBV11-2 with TRBJ2-7; 11 positions agree with TRBD1. After removal of 4 bases from V and 6 bases from J, the junction contained 8 bases not matched to a gene. Germline CDR1 reads SGHAT; CDR2 reads FQNNGV. The length of the CDR3 is 15 residues. CDR3 nucleotide sequence: TGTGCCAGCAGCTCCCGGGACAGGGGGGGCCGCGAGCAGTACTTC. Protein sequence: CASSSRDRGGREQYF.

This clonotype was detected only a few times. The J gene is TRBJ1-4, the V gene TRBV2; possible D gene TRBD1, 5 bases. Germline CDR1 reads SNHLY; CDR2 reads FYNNEI. Between the trimmed V and J ends, which lost 8 bases and 5 bases, there was a span of 15 bases. The CDR3 totals 14 residues. DNA for the CDR3: TGTGCCAGCGAAAGGGACCTCGGGAATGAAAAACTGTTTTTT. Amino acid sequence: CASERDLGNEKLFF.

This clonotype was seen a handful of times. The V gene is TRBV15, the J gene TRBJ2-5, with 11 positions matching TRBD2. Germline-derived CDR1 and CDR2 are LNHNV and YYDKDF (reference sequence). After removal of 3 bases from V and 2 bases from J, the junction contained 2 bases not matched to a gene. The CDR3 runs 15 residues. In DNA, the CDR3 is TGTGCCACCAGCAGCGGGACTAGCGGACAAGAGACCCAGTACTTC. It specifies CATSSGTSGQETQYF. The entire variable domain, with the rest obtained from reference TRBV15 and TRBJ2-5, is as follows: DAMVIQNPRYQVTQFGKPVTLSCSQTLNHNVMYWYQQKSSQAPKLLFHYYDKDFNNEADTPDNFQSRRPNTSFCFLDIRSPGLGDTAMYLCATSSGTSGQETQYFGPGTRLLVL.

The genes are TRBV7-8 and TRBJ2-7; weak D call: TRBD1 (5 bases). There are 13 residues in the CDR3. The V end was cut by 4 bases, the J end by 3 bases, with 10 bases between. Germline CDR1 and CDR2: SGHVS and FQNEAQ. CDR3 in amino acids: CASSWGSYYEQYF. Here the CDR3 DNA reads TGTGCCAGCAGCTGGGGCAGCTACTACGAGCAGTACTTC.

This chain links TRBV11-2 with TRBJ2-5; D is perhaps TRBD1 (5 bases). The CDR3 length is 16 residues. Germline V CDR1 and CDR2: SGHAT, FQNNGV. Trimming cost V 0 bases and J 2 bases, with 13 bases left between them. CDR3 protein: CASSLEGPTKQETQYF. CDR3 nucleotide sequence: TGTGCCAGCAGCTTAGAGGGGCCCACTAAGCAAGAGACCCAGTACTTC.

The CDR3 reads CASSLSGQGSSPLHF. The CDR3 DNA reads TGTGCCAGCAGCTTATCGGGACAGGGGAGTTCACCCCTCCACTTT. This chain joins TRBV7-9 and TRBJ1-6; 10 bases align to TRBD1. Looked up from germline, CDR1 is SEHNR and CDR2 is FQNEAQ (reference sequence). V dropped 2 bases and J dropped 9; count of bases not matched to a gene: 4. CDR3 length: 15 residues.

Worth noting for this clonotype: An end of the junction differs from the germline gene, which may be a read error. V gene TRBV12-3 or TRBV12-4 combines with J gene TRBJ2-2, with 9 positions matching TRBD2. The CDR3 covers 16 residues. The CDR3, as DNA: TGTGCCAGCAGTTTAGCGCGGGGGGGGAACACCGGGGAGCCGTTTTTT. This gives the protein CASSLARGGNTGEPFF.

The CDR3 nucleotides are TGTGCCAGCAGCTCCGAGACTCCGGGGGTCAGTCCTGATAATTCACCCCTCCACTTT. It codes for CASSSETPGVSPDNSPLHF. The chain carries TRBV11-1 and TRBJ1-6, with D perhaps matching TRBD1 (5 bases). The CDR3 spans 19 residues. Trimming shortened V by 4 bases and J by 5 bases, and 24 bases separated the two germline ends. Germline CDR1 is SGHAT and CDR2 is FQDESV (reference sequence). Combining the CDR3 with reference TRBV11-1 and TRBJ1-6 gives the whole variable domain EAEVAQSPRYKITEKSQAVAFWCDPISGHATLYWYRQILGQGPELLVQFQDESVVDDSQLPKDRFSAERLKGVDSTLKIQPAELGDSAMYLCASSSETPGVSPDNSPLHFGNGTRLTVT.

A few counts support this clonotype. This rearrangement joins TRBV3-1 to TRBJ2-5, with D tentatively TRBD2 (6 bases). Trimming removed 5 bases from V and 0 bases from J, with 16 bases in between. The germline V gene has CDR1 LGHDT and CDR2 YNNKEL (reference sequence). The CDR3 runs to 16 residues. CDR3 loop: CASSSGRRGDQETQYF. The CDR3 nucleotides read TGTGCCAGCAGCTCCGGTCGGAGGGGCGACCAAGAGACCCAGTACTTC.

The V and J genes are TRBV14 and TRBJ1-1; TRBD1 aligns across 12 bases. This CDR3 is 16 amino acids long. V lost 1 base and J lost 7; bases outside the gene matches: 7. Germline CDR1 reads SGHDN; CDR2 reads FVKESK. This CDR3 is CASSQVGTGGLREAFF. The CDR3 coding sequence is TGTGCCAGCAGCCAAGTCGGGACAGGGGGCCTCCGTGAAGCTTTCTTT.

This chain links TRBV29-1 with TRBJ1-1; 9 bases match TRBD1. The V and J ends lost 6 bases and 1 base, in that order; junction bases with no gene match: 18. The CDR3 sequence is 18 residues long. Germline CDR1 SQVTM, CDR2 ANQGSEA. The CDR3 reads CSVEGIWDRALGNTEAFF. The CDR3 region has the DNA TGCAGCGTCGAGGGGATATGGGACAGGGCCCTCGGGAACACTGAAGCTTTCTTT.